This record concerns one TCR beta chain sequence. Germline lookup yields CDR1 LGHDT and CDR2 YNNKEL (reference sequence). This CDR3 is 16 amino acids long. Trimming took 3 bases from V and 5 from J, leaving 20 bases between them. The sample belongs to a study of PD-1 and CTLA-4 blockade in melanoma. Libraries were prepared by immunoSEQ multiplex PCR; TCRdb keeps only in-frame clonotypes and omits some of them. The sample gives fewer than 14,000 clones, about four fifths of which show up once; under 35% is in the top ten. Sequencing used CD8+ T cells from peripheral blood, obtained from a patient given anti-PD-1 treatment. The receptor was isolated from a human donor with melanoma. V and J are TRBV3-1 (or the pseudogene TRBV3-2) and TRBJ2-7, with D perhaps matching TRBD2 (7 bases). CDR3 nucleotides: TGTGCCAGCAGCCAGAGCGGGACACTGAAGGACAACGAGCAGTACTTC. Protein: CASSQSGTLKDNEQYF.